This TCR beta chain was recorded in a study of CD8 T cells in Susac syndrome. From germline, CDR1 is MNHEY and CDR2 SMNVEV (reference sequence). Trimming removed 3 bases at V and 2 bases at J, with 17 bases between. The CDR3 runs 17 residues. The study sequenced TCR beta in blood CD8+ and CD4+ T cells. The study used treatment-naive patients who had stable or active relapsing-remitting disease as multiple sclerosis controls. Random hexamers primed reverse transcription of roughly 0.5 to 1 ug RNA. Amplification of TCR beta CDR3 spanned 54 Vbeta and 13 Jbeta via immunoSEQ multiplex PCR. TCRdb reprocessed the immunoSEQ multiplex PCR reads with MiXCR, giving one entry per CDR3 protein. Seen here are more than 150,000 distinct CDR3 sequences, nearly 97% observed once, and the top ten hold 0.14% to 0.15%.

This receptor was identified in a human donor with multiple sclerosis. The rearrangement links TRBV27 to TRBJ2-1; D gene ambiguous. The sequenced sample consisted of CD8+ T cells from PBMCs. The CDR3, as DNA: TGTGCCAGCAGTTTCCACGCCAGGCGCAGAACCTACAATGAGCAGTTCTTC. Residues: CASSFHARRRTYNEQFF.